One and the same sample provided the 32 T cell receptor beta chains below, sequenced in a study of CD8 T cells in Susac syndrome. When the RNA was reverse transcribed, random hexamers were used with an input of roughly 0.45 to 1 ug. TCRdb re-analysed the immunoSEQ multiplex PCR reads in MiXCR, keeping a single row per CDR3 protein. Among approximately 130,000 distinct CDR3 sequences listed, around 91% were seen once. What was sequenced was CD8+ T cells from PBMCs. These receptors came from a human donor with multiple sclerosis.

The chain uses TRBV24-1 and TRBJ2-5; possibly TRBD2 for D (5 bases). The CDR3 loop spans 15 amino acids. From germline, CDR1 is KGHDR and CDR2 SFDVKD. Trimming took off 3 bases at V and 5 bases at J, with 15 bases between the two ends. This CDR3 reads CATSDPSSREETQYF. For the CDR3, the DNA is TGTGCCACCAGTGATCCCTCGAGTAGGGAGGAGACCCAGTACTTC.

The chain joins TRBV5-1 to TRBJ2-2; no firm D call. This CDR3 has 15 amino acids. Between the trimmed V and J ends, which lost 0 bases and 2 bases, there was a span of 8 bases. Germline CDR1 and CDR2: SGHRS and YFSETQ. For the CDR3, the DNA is TGCGCCAGCAGCTTGGGCACAAGCAACACCGGGGAGCTGTTTTTT. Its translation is CASSLGTSNTGELFF.

This chain's CDR3 is CASSLVSSGSPYNEQFF. In nucleotides, the CDR3 is TGTGCCAGCAGCTTAGTGAGTAGCGGGAGCCCATACAATGAGCAGTTCTTC. V is TRBV13 and J is TRBJ2-1; TRBD2 agrees at 9 bases. The CDR3 is made up of 17 amino acids. J gave up 4 bases and V 1 base, and 8 bases lay outside the gene matches. Germline lookup yields CDR1 PRHDT and CDR2 FYEKMQ (reference sequence).

Here the CDR3 reads CSVEPSLSGNTEAFF. DNA for the CDR3: TGCAGCGTTGAACCTTCTTTATCTGGGAACACTGAAGCTTTCTTT. This chain joins TRBV29-1 and TRBJ1-1; no definite D call. Trimming shortened V by 2 bases and J by 1 base, and 14 bases separated the two germline ends. Germline CDR1 is SQVTM and CDR2 is ANQGSEA. This CDR3 contains 15 residues.

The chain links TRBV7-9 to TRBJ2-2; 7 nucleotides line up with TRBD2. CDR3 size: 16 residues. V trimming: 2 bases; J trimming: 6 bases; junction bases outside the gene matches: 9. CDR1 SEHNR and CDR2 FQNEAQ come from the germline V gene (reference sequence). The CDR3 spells CASSLWGGRSAGELFF. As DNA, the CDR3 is TGTGCCAGCAGCTTATGGGGCGGGAGATCCGCCGGGGAGCTGTTTTTT.

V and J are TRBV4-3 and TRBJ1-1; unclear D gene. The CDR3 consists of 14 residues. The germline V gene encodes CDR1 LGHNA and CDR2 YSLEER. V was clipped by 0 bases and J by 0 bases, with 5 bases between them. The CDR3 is CASSQDSLNTEAFF. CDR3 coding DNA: TGCGCCAGCAGCCAAGACTCCCTGAACACTGAAGCTTTCTTT.

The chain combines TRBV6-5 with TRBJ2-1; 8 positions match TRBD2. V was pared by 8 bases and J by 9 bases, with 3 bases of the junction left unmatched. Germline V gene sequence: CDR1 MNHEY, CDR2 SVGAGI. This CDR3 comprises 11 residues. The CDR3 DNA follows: TGTGCCAGCCGGGGGGGTCGTGAGCAGTTCTTC. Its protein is CASRGGREQFF.

The DNA for the CDR3 is TGTGCCAGCAGCCCCGGACAGGGCGAGCAGTACTTC. This encodes CASSPGQGEQYF. V is TRBV5-6 and J is TRBJ2-7, with TRBD1 identical over 8 bases. CDR3 length: 12 residues. Germline assignment: CDR1 SGHDT and CDR2 YYEEEE. V dropped 4 bases and J dropped 6; count of bases not matched to a gene: 3.

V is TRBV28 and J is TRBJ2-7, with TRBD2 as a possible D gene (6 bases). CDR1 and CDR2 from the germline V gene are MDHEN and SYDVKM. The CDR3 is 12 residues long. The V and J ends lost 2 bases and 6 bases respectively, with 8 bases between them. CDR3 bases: TGTGCCAGCAGTTTAGGAGGGCTCGAGCAGTACTTC. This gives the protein CASSLGGLEQYF.

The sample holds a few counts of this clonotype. The CDR3 reads CASAQGMNTEAFF. The DNA of the CDR3 is TGTGCCAGTGCTCAGGGTATGAACACTGAAGCTTTCTTT. This chain uses TRBV19 with TRBJ1-1; possible D gene TRBD1, 5 bases. CDR1 is LNHDA and CDR2 is SQIVND in the germline V gene (reference sequence). The CDR3 consists of 13 residues. V gave up 8 bases and J gave up 0 bases, with 10 bases separating them.

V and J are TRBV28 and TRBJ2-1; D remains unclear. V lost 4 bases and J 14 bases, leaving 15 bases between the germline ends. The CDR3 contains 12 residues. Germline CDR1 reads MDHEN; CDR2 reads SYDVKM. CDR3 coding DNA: TGTGCCAGCAGTTCCACTTCCCGGGCGGAGTTCTTC. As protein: CASSSTSRAEFF.

The chain's CDR3 is CASSQDPSGANEQFF. The CDR3 DNA reads TGTGCCAGCAGCCAAGATCCTAGCGGAGCTAATGAGCAGTTCTTC. The V call is TRBV3-1, the J call TRBJ2-1, with 7 bases identical to TRBD2. The trim removed 0 bases at V and 7 bases at J, leaving 6 bases unmatched. Looked up from germline, CDR1 is LGHDT and CDR2 is YNNKEL (reference sequence). The CDR3 sequence is 15 residues long.

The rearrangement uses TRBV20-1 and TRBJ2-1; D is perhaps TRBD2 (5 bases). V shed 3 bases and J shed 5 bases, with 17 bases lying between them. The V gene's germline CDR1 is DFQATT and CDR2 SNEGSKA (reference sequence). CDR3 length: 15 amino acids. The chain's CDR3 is CSARVLGSSNNEQFF. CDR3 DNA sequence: TGCAGTGCTAGGGTACTAGGGTCCTCAAACAATGAGCAGTTCTTC.

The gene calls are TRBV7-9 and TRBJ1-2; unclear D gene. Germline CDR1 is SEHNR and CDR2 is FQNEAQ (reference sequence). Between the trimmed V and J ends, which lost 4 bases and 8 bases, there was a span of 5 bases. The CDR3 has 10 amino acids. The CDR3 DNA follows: TGTGCCAGCAGCTGGGAGGGCTACACCTTC. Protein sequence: CASSWEGYTF.

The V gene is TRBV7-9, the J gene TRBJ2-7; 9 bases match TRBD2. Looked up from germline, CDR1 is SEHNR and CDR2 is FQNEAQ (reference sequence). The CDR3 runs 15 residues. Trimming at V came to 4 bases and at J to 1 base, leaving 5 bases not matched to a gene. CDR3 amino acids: CASSSTSGSSYEQYF. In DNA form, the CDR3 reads TGTGCCAGCAGCTCCACTAGCGGGTCATCCTACGAGCAGTACTTC.

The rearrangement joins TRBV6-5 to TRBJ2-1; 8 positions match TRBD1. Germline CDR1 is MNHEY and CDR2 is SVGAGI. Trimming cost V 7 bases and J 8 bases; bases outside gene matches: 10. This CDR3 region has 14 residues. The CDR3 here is CASNSGQGPHEQFF. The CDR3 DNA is TGTGCCAGCAATTCCGGACAGGGTCCCCATGAGCAGTTCTTC.

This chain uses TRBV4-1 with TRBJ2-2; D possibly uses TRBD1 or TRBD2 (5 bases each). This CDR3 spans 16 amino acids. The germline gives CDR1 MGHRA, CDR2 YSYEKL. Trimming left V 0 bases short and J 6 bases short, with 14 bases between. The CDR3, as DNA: TGCGCCAGCAGCCAAGATGAATCGGGGCTGGCCGGGGAGCTGTTTTTT. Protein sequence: CASSQDESGLAGELFF.

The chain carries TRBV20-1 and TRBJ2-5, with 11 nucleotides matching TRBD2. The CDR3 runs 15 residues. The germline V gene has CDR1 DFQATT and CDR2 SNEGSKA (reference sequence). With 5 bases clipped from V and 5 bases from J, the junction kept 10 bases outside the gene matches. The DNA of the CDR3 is TGCAGTGCTGACCATAGCGGGAGGGCCATGGAGACCCAGTACTTC. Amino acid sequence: CSADHSGRAMETQYF.

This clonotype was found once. CDR3 sequence reads: CASSLSAAAKNIQYF. DNA of the CDR3: TGTGCCAGCAGCTTATCGGCAGCGGCCAAAAACATTCAGTACTTC. The J gene is TRBJ2-4, the V gene TRBV11-2; D uncertain. V lost 2 bases and J 1 base, leaving 9 bases between the germline ends. The length of the CDR3 is 15 residues. Germline V gives CDR1 SGHAT, CDR2 FQNNGV.

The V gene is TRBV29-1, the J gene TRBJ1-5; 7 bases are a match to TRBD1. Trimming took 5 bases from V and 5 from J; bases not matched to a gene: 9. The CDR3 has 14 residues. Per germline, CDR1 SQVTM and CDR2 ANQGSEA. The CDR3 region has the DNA TGCAGCGTTTCGGGAGGGGGCCCGGATCAGCCCCAGCATTTT. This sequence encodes CSVSGGGPDQPQHF.

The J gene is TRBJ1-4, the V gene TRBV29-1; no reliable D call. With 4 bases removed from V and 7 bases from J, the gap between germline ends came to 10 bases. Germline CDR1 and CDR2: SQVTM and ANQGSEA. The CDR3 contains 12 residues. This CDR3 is CSVVGLGEKLFF. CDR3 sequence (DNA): TGCAGCGTTGTCGGTCTAGGTGAAAAACTGTTTTTT.

CDR3 protein: CASRPPGGTDTQYF. The CDR3, as DNA: TGTGCCAGCAGGCCGCCGGGGGGCACAGATACGCAGTATTTT. V gene TRBV12-3 or TRBV12-4 combines with J gene TRBJ2-3, with D maybe TRBD2 (6 bases). The CDR3 runs to 14 residues. Trimming took 6 bases from V and 1 from J, leaving 11 bases between them.

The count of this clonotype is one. The CDR3 DNA follows: TGCAGCGTTGAAGGGGACGACAGAGAGCAGTTCTTC. Translation: CSVEGDDREQFF. This chain joins TRBV29-1 and TRBJ2-1; either TRBD1 or TRBD2 may supply D (5 bases each). From germline, CDR1 is SQVTM and CDR2 ANQGSEA. The CDR3 covers 12 residues. V dropped 1 base and J dropped 10 bases, with 11 bases sitting between them.

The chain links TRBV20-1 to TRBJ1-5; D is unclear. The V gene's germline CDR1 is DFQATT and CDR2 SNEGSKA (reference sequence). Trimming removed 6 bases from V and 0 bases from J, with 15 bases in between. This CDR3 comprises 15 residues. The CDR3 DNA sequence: TGCAGTGCCGCAGCCTCCAGTTATAGCAATCAGCCCCAGCATTTT. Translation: CSAAASSYSNQPQHF.

CDR3 residues: CASSQESGGYGYTF. The CDR3 nucleotides are TGCGCCAGCAGCCAAGAATCGGGGGGCTATGGCTACACCTTC. This chain connects TRBV4-3 to TRBJ1-2; the D gene is possibly TRBD1 (5 bases). The V end was cut by 0 bases, the J end by 4 bases, with 9 bases between. The V gene's germline CDR1 is LGHNA and CDR2 YSLEER. The CDR3 has 14 residues.

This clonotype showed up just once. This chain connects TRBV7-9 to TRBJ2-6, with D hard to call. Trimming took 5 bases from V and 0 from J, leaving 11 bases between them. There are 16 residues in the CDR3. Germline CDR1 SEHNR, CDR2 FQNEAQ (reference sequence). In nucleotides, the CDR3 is TGTGCCAGCAGCACGACCCGAAACTCTGGGGCCAACGTCCTGACTTTC. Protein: CASSTTRNSGANVLTF.

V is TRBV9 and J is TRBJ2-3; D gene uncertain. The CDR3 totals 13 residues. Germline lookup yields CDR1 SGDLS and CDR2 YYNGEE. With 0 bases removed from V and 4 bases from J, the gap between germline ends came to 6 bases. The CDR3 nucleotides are TGTGCCAGCAGCGTAGGGGGTGCAGATACGCAGTATTTT. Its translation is CASSVGGADTQYF.

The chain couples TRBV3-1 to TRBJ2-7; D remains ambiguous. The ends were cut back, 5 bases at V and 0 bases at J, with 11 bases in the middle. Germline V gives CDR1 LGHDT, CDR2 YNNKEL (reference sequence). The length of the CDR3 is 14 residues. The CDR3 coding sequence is TGTGCCAGCAGCTCACCAGTGAGCTCCTACGAGCAGTACTTC. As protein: CASSSPVSSYEQYF.

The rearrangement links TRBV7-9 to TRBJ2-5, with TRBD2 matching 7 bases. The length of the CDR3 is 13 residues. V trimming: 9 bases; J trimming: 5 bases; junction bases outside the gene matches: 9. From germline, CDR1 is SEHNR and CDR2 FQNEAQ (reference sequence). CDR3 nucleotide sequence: TGTGCCAGACAAGCGGGACCCGAGGAGACCCAGTACTTC. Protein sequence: CARQAGPEETQYF.

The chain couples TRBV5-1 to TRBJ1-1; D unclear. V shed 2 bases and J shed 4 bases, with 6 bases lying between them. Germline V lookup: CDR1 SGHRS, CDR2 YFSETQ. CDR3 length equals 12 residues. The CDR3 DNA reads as TGCGCCAGCAGCTTTGAGGGCACTGAAGCTTTCTTT. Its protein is CASSFEGTEAFF.

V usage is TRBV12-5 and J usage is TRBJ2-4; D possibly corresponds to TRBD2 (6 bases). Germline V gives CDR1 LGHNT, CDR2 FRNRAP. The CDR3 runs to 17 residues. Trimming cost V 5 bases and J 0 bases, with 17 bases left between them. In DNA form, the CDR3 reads TGTGCTAGTGGTCCCCGATCGAGCGGGTTAGCCAAAAACATTCAGTACTTC. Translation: CASGPRSSGLAKNIQYF.

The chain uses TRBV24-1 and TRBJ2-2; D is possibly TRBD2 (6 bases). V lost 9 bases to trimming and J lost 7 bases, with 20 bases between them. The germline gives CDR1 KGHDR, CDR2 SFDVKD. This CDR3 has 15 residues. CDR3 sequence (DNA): TGTGCCACCGGGGGTCGCGGGATAGATGGCGGGGAGCTGTTTTTT. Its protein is CATGGRGIDGGELFF.